This entry describes one TCR beta chain. The data stem from a study of shared clonotypes between healthy human individuals. Naive-designated CD8 cells lacked CD45RO, were positively enriched for CCR7, and omitted terminally differentiated effector memory CD45RA+ cells. Sorted-subset replicate PCR reactions contained about 200 ng DNA, corresponding to some 29,000 T cell genomes. Clones were sequenced by immunoSEQ multiplex PCR, and TCRdb holds only the in-frame ones, with some missing. Of about 2.1 million clones listed, around 93% are singletons. Deletions cut 3 bases from V and 4 bases from J, with 4 bases between. CDR1 and CDR2 (germline): SGHVS, FQNEAQ. The CDR3 has 11 amino acids.

This clonotype was sampled from a man aged 18 to 29 in good health. Some clones in this sample may be carry-over from other donors' samples. The chain has TRBV7-8 and TRBJ2-7; no clear D. Sample: naive CD8+ T cells from PBMCs. The CDR3 bases are TGTGCCAGCAGCTTTCAGTACGAGCAGTACTTC. Translated, it gives CASSFQYEQYF.